The T cell receptor (beta chain) described here comes from a study of T cell repertoires in cytomegalovirus infection. Looking at the study overall: It was the public TCR beta signatures that indicated both CMV infection and matching HLA type. Broader study findings: Based on cumulative public TCR beta family frequency, carriers of CMV plus the relevant HLA were identified. Ex vivo responses were dominated by HLA-C-restricted CMV-specific TCR beta clonotypes.

Turning to this clonotype: Its antigen is unidentified.

The V gene lost 5 bases and the J gene lost 12 bases, with 22 bases spanning the gap. The CDR3 consists of 14 residues. CDR1 and CDR2 (germline): MDHEN, SYDVKM. From the reads, TCRdb called clonotypes with MiXCR, one entry per CDR3 protein. The data contain fewer than 550,000 distinct CDR3 sequences, about 25% of them singletons. The chain joins TRBV28 to TRBJ2-5; TRBD1 is a possible D gene (6 bases). This TCR was sampled from a human donor in good health (CMV status not recorded). Some clones in this sample may be carry-over from other donors' samples. What was sequenced was PBMCs. The CDR3 DNA is TGTGCCAGCAGTCACAGGGAAGGGACCCAAGTAAAGTACTTC. This gives the protein CASSHREGTQVKYF.